The next 9 T cell receptor beta chains were all read from a single sample in a study of Ad26.COV2.S vaccination and SARS-CoV-2 variants. The method was immunoSEQ multiplex PCR; TCRdb's version includes in-frame clones alone and lacks a portion of them. Altogether just under 250,000 clones are present, around 89% being singletons, with the ten largest covering roughly 10%. The treatment here: 15 to 20 received Ad26.COV2.S at low or high dose, single or two shots; about 5 received placebo; per-sample allocation not given. Repertoires come from day 63 after the first vaccine or placebo injection. The sample here was peripheral blood, taken in a trial of Ad26.COV2.S vaccine versus placebo. The receptors were gathered from a person aged 18-65 years who received the Ad26.COV2.S COVID-19 vaccine or a placebo.

The chain employs TRBV30 and TRBJ2-3, with unresolved D. CDR3 length equals 13 residues. Germline V lookup: CDR1 GTSNPN, CDR2 SVGIG (reference sequence). Here the CDR3 reads CSVSSASTDTQYF. The CDR3, as DNA: TGTTCGGTATCCAGCGCCTCCACAGATACGCAGTATTTT.

The chain combines TRBV4-1 with TRBJ1-3; 9 positions match TRBD1. CDR3 length equals 18 residues. V lost 0 bases to trimming and J lost 2 bases; unmatched junction nucleotides: 8. Per germline, CDR1 MGHRA and CDR2 YSYEKL. The CDR3 coding sequence is TGCGCCAGCAGCCAAGAGAGGGGACAGGGTGGGACTGGAAACACCATATATTTT. Its protein product is CASSQERGQGGTGNTIYF.

The chain uses TRBV19 and TRBJ1-4; 7 nucleotides align to TRBD1. There are 15 residues in the CDR3. V gave up 3 bases and J gave up 4 bases; unmatched junction bases: 5. Germline lookup yields CDR1 LNHDA and CDR2 SQIVND (reference sequence). For the CDR3, the DNA is TGTGCCAGTAGTATCAGACAGGGACTTAATGAAAAACTGTTTTTT. Translated, it gives CASSIRQGLNEKLFF.

The chain uses TRBV7-8 and TRBJ2-2; D is unclear. V was trimmed by 3 bases and J by 7 bases, leaving 21 bases between them. Germline V gene sequence: CDR1 SGHVS, CDR2 FQNEAQ. This CDR3 spans 17 amino acids. The CDR3 region has the DNA TGTGCCAGCAGCTTCCTTTTGGGGATCAGAGCCGACGGGGAGCTGTTTTTT. Its translation is CASSFLLGIRADGELFF.

The chain carries TRBV7-3 and TRBJ1-5; D gene unclear. V was clipped by 5 bases and J by 9 bases, with 17 bases between them. CDR1 is SGHTA, CDR2 FQGTGA, per germline. This CDR3 is built from 14 residues. This chain's CDR3 is CASSRGKDHGPQHF. For the CDR3, the DNA is TGTGCCAGCAGCCGAGGGAAGGACCATGGGCCCCAGCATTTT. The variable domain in full, with the rest retrieved from reference TRBV7-3 and TRBJ1-5, is GAGVSQTPSNKVTEKGKYVELRCDPISGHTALYWYRQSLGQGPEFLIYFQGTGAADDSGLPNDRFFAVRPEGSVSTLKIQRTERGDSAVYLCASSRGKDHGPQHFGDGTRLSIL.

The chain couples TRBV5-6 to TRBJ2-2, with 10 bases fitting TRBD1. From germline, CDR1 is SGHDT and CDR2 YYEEEE. J gave up 4 bases and V 4 bases, and 7 bases lay outside the gene matches. The CDR3 is 16 amino acids. The CDR3 loop reads CASSARTGGVTGELFF. CDR3 sequence (DNA): TGTGCCAGCAGCGCTAGGACAGGGGGAGTCACCGGGGAGCTGTTTTTT.

V usage is TRBV2 and J usage is TRBJ2-7; 7 bases fit TRBD2. V trimming: 4 bases; J trimming: 4 bases; junction bases outside the gene matches: 10. CDR3 size: 15 residues. From germline, CDR1 is SNHLY and CDR2 FYNNEI. The CDR3 sequence: CASSAVASGQYEQYF. CDR3 sequence (DNA): TGTGCCAGCAGTGCGGTGGCTAGCGGCCAGTACGAGCAGTACTTC. Drawing the rest from reference TRBV2 and TRBJ2-7, the complete variable domain is EPEVTQTPSHQVTQMGQEVILRCVPISNHLYFYWYRQILGQKVEFLVSFYNNEISEKSEIFDDQFSVERPDGSNFTLKIRSTKLEDSAMYFCASSAVASGQYEQYFGPGTRLTVT.

The V gene is TRBV5-1, the J gene TRBJ2-2; TRBD1 might be the D (6 bases). The V gene's germline CDR1 is SGHRS and CDR2 YFSETQ. Trimming shortened V by 6 bases and J by 8 bases, and 14 bases separated the two germline ends. The CDR3 contains 13 residues. In DNA form, the CDR3 reads TGCGCCAGCACGGCAGGGGATAGGGGGGAGCTGTTTTTT. Translated: CASTAGDRGELFF.

DNA of the CDR3: TGTGCCAGCAGCTTAGACCGATCGGGGGGAGAGTTCACTGAAGCTTTCTTT. This codes for CASSLDRSGGEFTEAFF. J is TRBJ1-1 and V is TRBV11-2; TRBD1 might be the D (5 bases). CDR3 length equals 17 residues. The V gene's germline CDR1 is SGHAT and CDR2 FQNNGV. The V end was cut by 0 bases, the J end by 4 bases, with 18 bases between.